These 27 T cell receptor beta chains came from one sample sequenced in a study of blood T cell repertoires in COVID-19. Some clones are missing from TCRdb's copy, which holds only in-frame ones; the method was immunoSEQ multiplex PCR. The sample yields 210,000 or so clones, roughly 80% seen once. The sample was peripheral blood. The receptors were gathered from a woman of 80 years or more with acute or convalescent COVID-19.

In DNA, the CDR3 is TGCGCCAGCAGCCATCGGACAGGGCAAAATCAGCCCCAGCATTTT. This gives the protein CASSHRTGQNQPQHF. V usage is TRBV4-1 and J usage is TRBJ1-5, with 8 bases matching TRBD1. Germline loops: CDR1 MGHRA, CDR2 YSYEKL. CDR3 length: 15 amino acids. Germline trimming cut 3 bases from V and 4 bases from J; bases unmatched to any gene: 5.

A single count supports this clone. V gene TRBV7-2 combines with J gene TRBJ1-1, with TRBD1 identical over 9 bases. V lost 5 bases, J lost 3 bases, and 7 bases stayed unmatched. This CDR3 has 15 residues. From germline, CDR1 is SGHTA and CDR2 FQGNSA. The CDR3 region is CASSLPGTGYTEAFF. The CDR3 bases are TGTGCCAGCAGCCTCCCCGGGACAGGGTACACTGAAGCTTTCTTT.

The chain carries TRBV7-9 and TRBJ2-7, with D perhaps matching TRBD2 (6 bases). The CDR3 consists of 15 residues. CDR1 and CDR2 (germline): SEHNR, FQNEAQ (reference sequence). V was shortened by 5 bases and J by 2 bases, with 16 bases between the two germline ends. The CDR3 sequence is CASSLTGTVPYEQYF. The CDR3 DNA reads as TGTGCCAGCAGCCTAACCGGGACTGTCCCCTACGAGCAGTACTTC.

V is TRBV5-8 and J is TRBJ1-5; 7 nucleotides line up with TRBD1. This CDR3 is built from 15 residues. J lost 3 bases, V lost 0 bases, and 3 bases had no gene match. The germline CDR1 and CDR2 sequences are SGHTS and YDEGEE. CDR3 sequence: CASSLVGQVNQPQHF. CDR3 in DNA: TGTGCCAGCAGCTTGGTCGGACAGGTCAATCAGCCCCAGCATTTT.

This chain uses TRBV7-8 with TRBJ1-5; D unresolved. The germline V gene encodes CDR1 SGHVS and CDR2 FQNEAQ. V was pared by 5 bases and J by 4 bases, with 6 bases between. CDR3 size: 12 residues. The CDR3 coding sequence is TGTGCCAGCAGCCTCACTAATCAGCCCCAGCATTTT. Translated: CASSLTNQPQHF.

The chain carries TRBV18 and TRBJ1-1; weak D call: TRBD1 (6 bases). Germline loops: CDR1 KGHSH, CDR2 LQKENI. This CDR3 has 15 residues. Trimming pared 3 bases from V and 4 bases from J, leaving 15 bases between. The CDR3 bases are TGTGCCAGCTCACCCATGGGACCCAGGGGCACTGAAGCTTTCTTT. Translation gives CASSPMGPRGTEAFF. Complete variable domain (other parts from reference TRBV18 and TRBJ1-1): NAGVMQNPRHLVRRRGQEARLRCSPMKGHSHVYWYRQLPEEGLKFMVYLQKENIIDESGMPKERFSAEFPKEGPSILRIQQVVRGDSAAYFCASSPMGPRGTEAFFGQGTRLTVV.

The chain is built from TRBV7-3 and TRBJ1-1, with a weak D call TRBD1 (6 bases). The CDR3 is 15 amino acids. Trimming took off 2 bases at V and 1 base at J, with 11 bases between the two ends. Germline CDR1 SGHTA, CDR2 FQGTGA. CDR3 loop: CASSLPGGRNTEAFF. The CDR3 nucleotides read TGTGCCAGCAGCTTACCTGGGGGCCGGAACACTGAAGCTTTCTTT.

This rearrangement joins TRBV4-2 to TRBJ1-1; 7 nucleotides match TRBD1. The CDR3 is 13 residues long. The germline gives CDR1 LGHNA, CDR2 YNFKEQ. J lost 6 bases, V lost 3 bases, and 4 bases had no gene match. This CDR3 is CASSHAGGPEAFF. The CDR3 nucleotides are TGTGCCAGCAGCCATGCAGGGGGTCCTGAAGCTTTCTTT.

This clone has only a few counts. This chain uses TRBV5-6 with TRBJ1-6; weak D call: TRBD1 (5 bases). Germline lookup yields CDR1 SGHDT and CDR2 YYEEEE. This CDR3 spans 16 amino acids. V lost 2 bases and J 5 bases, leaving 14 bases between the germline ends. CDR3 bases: TGTGCCAGCAGCTTTGTCCAGGGACTGGATAATTCACCCCTCCACTTT. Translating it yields CASSFVQGLDNSPLHF.

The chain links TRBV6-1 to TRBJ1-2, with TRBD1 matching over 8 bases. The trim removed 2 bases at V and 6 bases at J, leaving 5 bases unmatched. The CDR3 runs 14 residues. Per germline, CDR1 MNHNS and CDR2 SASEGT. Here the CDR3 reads CASSETRTGNGYTF. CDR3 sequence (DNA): TGTGCCAGCAGTGAAACACGGACAGGGAATGGCTACACCTTC.

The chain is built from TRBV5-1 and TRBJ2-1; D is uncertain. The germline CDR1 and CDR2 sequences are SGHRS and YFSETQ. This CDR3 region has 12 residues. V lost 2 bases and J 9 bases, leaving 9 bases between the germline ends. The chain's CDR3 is CASSFSEFEQFF. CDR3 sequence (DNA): TGCGCCAGCAGCTTTTCGGAGTTTGAGCAGTTCTTC.

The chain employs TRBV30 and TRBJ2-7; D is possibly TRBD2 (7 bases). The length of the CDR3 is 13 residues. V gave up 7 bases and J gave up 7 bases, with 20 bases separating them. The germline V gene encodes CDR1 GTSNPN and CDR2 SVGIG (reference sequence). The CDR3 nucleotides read TGTGCCTATCGTCGGGGGGCGTCCCGGGAGCAGTACTTC. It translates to CAYRRGASREQYF.

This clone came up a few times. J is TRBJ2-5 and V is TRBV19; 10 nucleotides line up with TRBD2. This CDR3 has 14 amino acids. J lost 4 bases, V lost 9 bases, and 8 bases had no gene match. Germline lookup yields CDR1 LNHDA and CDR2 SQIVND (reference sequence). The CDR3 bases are TGTGCCAGCAGCGGGGGGGCCACGAGAGAGACCCAGTACTTC. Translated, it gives CASSGGATRETQYF.

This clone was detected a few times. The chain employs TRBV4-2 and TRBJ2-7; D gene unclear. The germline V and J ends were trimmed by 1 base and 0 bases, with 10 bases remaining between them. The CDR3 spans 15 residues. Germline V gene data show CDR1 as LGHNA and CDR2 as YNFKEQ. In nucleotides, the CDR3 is TGTGCCAGCAGCCAAGCCTATATAAACTCCTACGAGCAGTACTTC. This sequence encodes CASSQAYINSYEQYF.

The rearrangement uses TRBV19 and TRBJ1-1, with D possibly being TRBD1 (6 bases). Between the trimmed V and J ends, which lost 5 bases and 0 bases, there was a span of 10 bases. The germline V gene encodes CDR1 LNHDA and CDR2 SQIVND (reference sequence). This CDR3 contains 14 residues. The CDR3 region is CASSQQGLNTEAFF. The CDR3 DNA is TGTGCCAGTAGTCAACAGGGTTTGAACACTGAAGCTTTCTTT.

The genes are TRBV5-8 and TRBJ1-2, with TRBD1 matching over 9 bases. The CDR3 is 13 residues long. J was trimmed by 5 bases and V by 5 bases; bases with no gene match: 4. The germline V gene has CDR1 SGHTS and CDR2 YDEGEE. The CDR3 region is CASRPTGGYGYTF. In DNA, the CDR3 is TGTGCCAGCAGGCCGACAGGGGGATATGGCTACACCTTC.

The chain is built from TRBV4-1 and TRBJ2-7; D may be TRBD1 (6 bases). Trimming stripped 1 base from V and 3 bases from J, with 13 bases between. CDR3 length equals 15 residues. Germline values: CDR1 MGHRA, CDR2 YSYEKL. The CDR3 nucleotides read TGCGCCAGCAGCCAAGCCGGGACATGGGACTACGAGCAGTACTTC. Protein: CASSQAGTWDYEQYF.

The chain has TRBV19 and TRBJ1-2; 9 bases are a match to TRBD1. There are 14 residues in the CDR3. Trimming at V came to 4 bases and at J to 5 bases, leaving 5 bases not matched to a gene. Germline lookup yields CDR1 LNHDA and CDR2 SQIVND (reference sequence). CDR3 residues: CASSSSGTGYGYTF. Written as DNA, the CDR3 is TGTGCCAGTAGTAGCTCCGGGACAGGGTATGGCTACACCTTC.

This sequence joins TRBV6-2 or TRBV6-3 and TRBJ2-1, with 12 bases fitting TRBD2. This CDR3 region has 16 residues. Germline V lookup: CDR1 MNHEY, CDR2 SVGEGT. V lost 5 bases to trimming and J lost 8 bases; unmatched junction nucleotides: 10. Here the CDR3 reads CASSPLAGGRYYEQFF. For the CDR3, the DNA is TGTGCCAGCAGTCCCCTAGCGGGGGGGCGTTACTATGAGCAGTTCTTC.

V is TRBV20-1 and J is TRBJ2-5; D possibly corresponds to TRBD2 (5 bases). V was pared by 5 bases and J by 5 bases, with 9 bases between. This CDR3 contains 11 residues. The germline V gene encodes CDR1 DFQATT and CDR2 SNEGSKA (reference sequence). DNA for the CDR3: TGCAGTGCTGAGGGCGGGGAGACCCAGTACTTC. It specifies CSAEGGETQYF.

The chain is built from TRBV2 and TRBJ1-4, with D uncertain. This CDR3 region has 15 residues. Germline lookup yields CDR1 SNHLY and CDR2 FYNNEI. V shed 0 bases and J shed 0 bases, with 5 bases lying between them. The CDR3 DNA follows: TGTGCCAGCAGTGAAGCACCGGCAACTAATGAAAAACTGTTTTTT. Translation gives CASSEAPATNEKLFF.

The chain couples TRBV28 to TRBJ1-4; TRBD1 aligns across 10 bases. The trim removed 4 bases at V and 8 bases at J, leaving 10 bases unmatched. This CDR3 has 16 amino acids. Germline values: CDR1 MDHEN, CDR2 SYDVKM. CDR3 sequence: CASSWAFGTGAEKLFF. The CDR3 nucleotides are TGTGCCAGCAGTTGGGCTTTCGGGACAGGGGCCGAAAAACTGTTTTTT.

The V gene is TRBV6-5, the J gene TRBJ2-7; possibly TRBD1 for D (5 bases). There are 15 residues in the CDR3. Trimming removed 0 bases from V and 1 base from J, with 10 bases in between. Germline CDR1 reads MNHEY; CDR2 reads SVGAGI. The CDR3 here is CASSYSAQGSYEQYF. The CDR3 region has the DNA TGTGCCAGCAGTTACTCCGCCCAGGGATCCTACGAGCAGTACTTC.

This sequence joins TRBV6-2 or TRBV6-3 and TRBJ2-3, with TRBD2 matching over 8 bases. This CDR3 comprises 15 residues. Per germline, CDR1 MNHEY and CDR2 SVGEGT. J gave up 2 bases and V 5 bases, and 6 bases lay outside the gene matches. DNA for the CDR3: TGTGCCAGCAGTACAGGACTAGCTTACACAGATACGCAGTATTTT. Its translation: CASSTGLAYTDTQYF.

This CDR3 reads CASSLHREGNYGYTF. In DNA form, the CDR3 reads TGTGCCAGCAGCTTACACAGGGAGGGGAACTATGGCTACACCTTC. This chain links TRBV5-8 with TRBJ1-2; possibly TRBD1 for D (6 bases). Germline V gene lookup returns CDR1 SGHTS and CDR2 YDEGEE. The V and J ends lost 2 bases and 2 bases respectively, with 13 bases between them. The CDR3 length is 15 residues.

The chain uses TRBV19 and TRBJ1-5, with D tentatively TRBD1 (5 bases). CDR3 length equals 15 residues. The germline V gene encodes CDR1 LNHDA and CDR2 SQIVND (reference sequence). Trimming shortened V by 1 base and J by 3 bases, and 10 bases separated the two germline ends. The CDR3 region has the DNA TGTGCCAGTAGTATAGGGGCGGGGGACAATCAGCCCCAGCATTTT. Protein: CASSIGAGDNQPQHF.

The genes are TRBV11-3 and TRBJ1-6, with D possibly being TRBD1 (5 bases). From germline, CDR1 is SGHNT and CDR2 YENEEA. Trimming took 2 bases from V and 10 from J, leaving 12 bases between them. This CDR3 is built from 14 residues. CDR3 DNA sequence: TGTGCCAGCAGCTTATTGGGGCGAGACTCACCCCTCCACTTT. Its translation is CASSLLGRDSPLHF.